This TCR beta chain was captured in a study of HIV-infected patients and healthy controls. Approximately 510 ng RNA was reverse transcribed with alpha and beta constant-region primers. Alpha and beta chain libraries were made separately by chain-specific third strand synthesis with multiplexing indices. A single record per CDR3 protein comes from TCRdb applying MiXCR to the 5' RACE reads. Of 6,000 to 9,500 distinct CDR3 sequences in the sample, about a tenth were seen once. The germline CDR1 and CDR2 sequences are SGHTA and FQGTGA. CDR3 length: 14 amino acids. V shed 5 bases, J shed 3 bases, and the junction held 2 bases outside the gene matches. By frequency in the sample, this clonotype is medium-sized (0.01 to 0.1%). All unsorted peripheral T cells were captured because whole blood was used without fractionation.

The clonotype comes from an adult with HIV infection. The rearrangement links TRBV7-3 to TRBJ2-1; TRBD2 matches 9 bases. The input for sequencing was blood, taken before antiretroviral therapy. CDR3: CASSRTSDYNEQFF. The CDR3 coding sequence is TGTGCCAGCAGCCGGACTAGCGACTACAATGAGCAGTTCTTC.